What follows is one TCR beta chain and its context. Antigen unknown. The data derive from a study of cytomegalovirus exposure and HLA in healthy donors. For the study at large: The study's early data release held around 85 million unique TCRs from HLA-typed donors.

The CDR3 runs to 13 residues. The junction had 11 bases not matched to a gene; V was cut back by 10 bases and J by 6 bases. Germline V gene data show CDR1 as SEHNR and CDR2 as FQNEAQ (reference sequence). The PCR ran on 60 Vbeta and 13 Jbeta primers. Generated by immunoSEQ multiplex PCR, the TCRdb table keeps only in-frame clones and is missing some. There are roughly 200,000 clones in the sample; around 89% occur only once, and approximately 1% lies in the top ten. Whole-study results and caveats: Presence/absence analyses supposed approximately even sequencing depth among donors. With later analysis, a missense DCLRE1C variant became linked to TCR beta V- and J-gene trimming.

The sample taken for sequencing was PBMCs. This rearrangement joins TRBV7-9 to TRBJ1-2; the match to TRBD1 covers 7 bases. The TCR sequence derives from a woman aged 18 to 35 in good health and CMV-seronegative. CDR3 DNA: TGTGCCACCCGGGACAGCTCTCTCCATGGCTACACCTTC. It specifies CATRDSSLHGYTF.